This T cell receptor (beta chain) was sequenced during a study of cytomegalovirus exposure and HLA in healthy donors. Germline-derived CDR1 and CDR2 are LNHDA and SQIVND (reference sequence). Unmatched junction bases numbered 5, after V lost 6 bases and J lost 1 base. This CDR3 contains 14 residues. Broader study findings: Listed as cytomegalovirus-associated were 150 or so TCR beta chains. Rare sequences made up most TCRs, while some public TCRs were found in many donors.

Both 60 Vbeta primers and 13 Jbeta primers went into the PCR. The method was immunoSEQ multiplex PCR; TCRdb's version includes in-frame clones alone and lacks a portion of them. The profile shows about 140,000 clones, roughly 75% of them singletons. To note about this clone: The antigen is undetermined.

The TCR was taken from a man between 40 and 49 years old in good health and CMV-seropositive. The rearrangement joins TRBV19 to TRBJ1-1, with 7 nucleotides matching TRBD1. Source material: PBMCs. CDR3 amino acids: CASSPGQRNTEAFF. The CDR3 DNA is TGTGCCAGTAGCCCGGGACAGAGGAACACTGAAGCTTTCTTT. The whole variable domain, remainder taken from reference TRBV19 and TRBJ1-1, is DGGITQSPKYLFRKEGQNVTLSCEQNLNHDAMYWYRQDPGQGLRLIYYSQIVNDFQKGDIAEGYSVSREKKESFPLTVTSAQKNPTAFYLCASSPGQRNTEAFFGQGTRLTVV.